This TCR beta chain originates from a study of CD8 T cells in Susac syndrome. Study context: Among the Susac syndrome patients sequenced, over five had active disease and under 10 were in remission.

The CDR3 is 14 amino acids. The ends were cut back, 5 bases at V and 8 bases at J, with 18 bases in the middle. Germline V CDR1 and CDR2: SNHLY, FYNNEI. Random hexamers were used to reverse transcribe roughly 0.5 to 1 ug of RNA. Amplification of TCR beta CDR3 across 54 Vbeta and 13 Jbeta was performed with immunoSEQ multiplex PCR. Each CDR3 protein gets one entry after TCRdb re-called the immunoSEQ multiplex PCR reads with MiXCR. The sample yields under 200,000 distinct CDR3 sequences, 91% seen once. The study sequenced TCR beta in blood CD8+ and CD4+ T cells. TEMRA cells underwent FACS enrichment and CD8+ and CD4+ T cells underwent negative isolation.

The rearrangement links TRBV2 to TRBJ1-2; unclear D gene. This clonotype was sampled from a human donor with Susac syndrome. Specimen: CD4+ T cells from PBMCs. CDR3 in DNA: TGTGCCAGCAGTCTCACCCAGGAGGTCGGCGGCTACACCTTC. Translated, it gives CASSLTQEVGGYTF.